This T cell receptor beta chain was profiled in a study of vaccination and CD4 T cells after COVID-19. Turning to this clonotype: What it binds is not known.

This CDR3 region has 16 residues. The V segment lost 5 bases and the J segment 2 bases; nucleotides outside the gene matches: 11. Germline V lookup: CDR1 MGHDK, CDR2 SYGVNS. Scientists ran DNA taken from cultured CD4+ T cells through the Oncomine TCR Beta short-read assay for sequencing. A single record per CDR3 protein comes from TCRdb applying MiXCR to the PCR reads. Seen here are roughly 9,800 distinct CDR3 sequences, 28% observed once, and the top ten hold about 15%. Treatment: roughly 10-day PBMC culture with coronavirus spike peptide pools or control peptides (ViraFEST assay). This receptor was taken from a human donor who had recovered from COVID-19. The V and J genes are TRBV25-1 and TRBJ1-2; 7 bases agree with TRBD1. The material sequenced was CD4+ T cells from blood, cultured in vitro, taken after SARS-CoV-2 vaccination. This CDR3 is CASSPRGQSANYGYTF. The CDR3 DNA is TGTGCCAGCAGTCCTAGGGGGCAAAGTGCCAACTATGGCTACACCTTC.